This T cell receptor (beta chain) was captured by sequencing in a study of response to subunit inactivated influenza vaccine. The study's findings and limits: Authors suggested few new T cells are recruited by each seasonal influenza vaccination.

TCRdb re-called the RT-PCR reads with MiXCR, one entry per CDR3 protein. This sample has hundreds of thousands of distinct CDR3 sequences, with 22% found just once. This clonotype has a handful of counts. Its antigen is unidentified. V lost 1 base to trimming and J lost 7 bases; unmatched junction nucleotides: 8. Germline V gene data show CDR1 as KGHSH and CDR2 as LQKENI. The CDR3 covers 16 residues. The chain joins TRBV18 to TRBJ2-2; TRBD2 agrees at 8 bases. This sequence originates from a man between 50 and 69 years old who received an inactivated influenza vaccine. Sequencing was performed on PBMCs from blood, taken less than 22 months after vaccination. This CDR3 is CASSPQQREINGELFF. CDR3 in DNA: TGTGCCAGCTCACCACAGCAGCGGGAGATCAACGGGGAGCTGTTTTTT.